Here is one TCR beta chain with its context. Its antigen is still unknown. Some clones are missing from TCRdb's copy, which holds only in-frame ones; the method was immunoSEQ multiplex PCR. The sample has about 140,000 clones; 90% are singletons. From germline, CDR1 is MGHRA and CDR2 YSYEKL. The germline V and J ends were trimmed by 0 bases and 0 bases, with 12 bases remaining between them. The CDR3 length is 18 residues. The source of the sample is a study of OX40 agonist ivuxolimab in advanced cancers. The wider study: Participants could have had prior anti-PD-1, anti-PD-L1 or anti-CTLA-4 therapy, and around 43% had some. Study findings and constraints: More expanded clones were found, on average, in CD8+ than in CD4+ T cells.

This sequence originates from an adult with an advanced solid tumor such as melanoma, head and neck, liver or kidney cancer. This sample comprised CD4+ or CD8+ T cells sorted from blood, obtained in a trial of the OX40 agonist ivuxolimab. J is TRBJ2-6 and V is TRBV4-1; D unclear. CDR3 sequence: CASSQEHDWGSGANVLTF. The DNA of the CDR3 is TGCGCCAGCAGCCAAGAACATGATTGGGGCTCTGGGGCCAACGTCCTGACTTTC.